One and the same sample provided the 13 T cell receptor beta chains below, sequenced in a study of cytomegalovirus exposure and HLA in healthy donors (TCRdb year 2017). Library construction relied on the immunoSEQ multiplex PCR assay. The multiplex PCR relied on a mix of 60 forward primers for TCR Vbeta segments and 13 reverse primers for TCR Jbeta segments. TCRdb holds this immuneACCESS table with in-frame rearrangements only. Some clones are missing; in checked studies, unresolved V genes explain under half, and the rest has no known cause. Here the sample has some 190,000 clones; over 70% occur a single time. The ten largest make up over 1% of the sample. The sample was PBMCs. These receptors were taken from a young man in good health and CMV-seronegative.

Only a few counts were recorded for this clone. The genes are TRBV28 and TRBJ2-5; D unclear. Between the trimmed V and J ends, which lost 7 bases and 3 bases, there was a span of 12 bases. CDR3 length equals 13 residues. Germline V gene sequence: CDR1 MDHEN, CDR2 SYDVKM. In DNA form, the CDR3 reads TGTGCCAGCACCACGGAGAACGAAGAGACCCAGTACTTC. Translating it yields CASTTENEETQYF.

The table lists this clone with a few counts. DNA of the CDR3: TGTGCCAGCAGTCCCGACTTATCCAACACCGGGGAGCTGTTTTTT. Translating it yields CASSPDLSNTGELFF. The chain employs TRBV6-6 and TRBJ2-2; D ambiguous. This CDR3 spans 15 amino acids. V was pared by 5 bases and J by 2 bases, with 12 bases between. Germline V CDR1 and CDR2: MNHNY, SVGAGI (reference sequence).

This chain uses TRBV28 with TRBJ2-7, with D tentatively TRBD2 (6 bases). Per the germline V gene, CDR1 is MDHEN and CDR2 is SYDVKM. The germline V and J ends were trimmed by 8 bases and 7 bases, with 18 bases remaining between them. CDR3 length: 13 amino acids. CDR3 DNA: TGTGCCAGCTGGGGGAGGTCCGTGGGGGAGCAGTACTTC. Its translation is CASWGRSVGEQYF.

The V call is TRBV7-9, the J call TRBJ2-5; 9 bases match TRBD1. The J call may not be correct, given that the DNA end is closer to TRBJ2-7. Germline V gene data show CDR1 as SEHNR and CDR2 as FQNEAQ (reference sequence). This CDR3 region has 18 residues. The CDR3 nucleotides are TGTGCCAGCAGCTTGGGCCGAGGACAGGGGTTTCTAGTTTACGAGCAGTACTTC. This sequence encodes CASSLGRGQGFLVYEQYF.

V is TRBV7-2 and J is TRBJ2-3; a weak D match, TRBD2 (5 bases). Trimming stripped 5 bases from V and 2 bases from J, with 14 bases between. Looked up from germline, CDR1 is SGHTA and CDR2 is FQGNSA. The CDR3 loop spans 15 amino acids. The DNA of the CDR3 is TGTGCCAGCAGCCCCCAGGCGGGTACCACAGATACGCAGTATTTT. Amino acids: CASSPQAGTTDTQYF.

CDR3 sequence: CASRPTSGRRNEQFF. CDR3 in DNA: TGTGCCAGCAGGCCCACTAGCGGGAGGCGAAATGAGCAGTTCTTC. The V call is TRBV28, the J call TRBJ2-1; 12 positions match TRBD2. Trimming took 6 bases from V and 7 from J; bases not matched to a gene: 7. Germline CDR1 MDHEN, CDR2 SYDVKM. The CDR3 has 15 amino acids. The whole variable domain, remainder taken from reference TRBV28 and TRBJ2-1, is DVKVTQSSRYLVKRTGEKVFLECVQDMDHENMFWYRQDPGLGLRLIYFSYDVKMKEKGDIPEGYSVSREKKERFSLILESASTNQTSMYLCASRPTSGRRNEQFFGPGTRLTVL.

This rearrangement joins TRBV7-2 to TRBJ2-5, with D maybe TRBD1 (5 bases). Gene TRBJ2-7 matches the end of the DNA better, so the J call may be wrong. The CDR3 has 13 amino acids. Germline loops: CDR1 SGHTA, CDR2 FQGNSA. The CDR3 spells CASSQTVPHEQYF. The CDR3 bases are TGTGCCAGCAGCCAGACAGTCCCCCACGAGCAGTACTTC.

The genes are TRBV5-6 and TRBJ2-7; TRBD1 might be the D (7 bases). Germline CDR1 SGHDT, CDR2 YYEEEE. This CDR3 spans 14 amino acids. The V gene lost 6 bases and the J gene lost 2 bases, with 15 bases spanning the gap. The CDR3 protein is CASTLQGGTYEQYF. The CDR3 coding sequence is TGTGCCAGCACTCTCCAGGGGGGAACCTACGAGCAGTACTTC.

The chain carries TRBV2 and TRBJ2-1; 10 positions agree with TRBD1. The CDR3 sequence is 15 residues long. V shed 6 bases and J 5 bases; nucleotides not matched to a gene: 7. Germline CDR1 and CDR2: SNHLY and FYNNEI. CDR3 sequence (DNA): TGTGCCAGCAGGTGGGGGGACAGGGGAGACAATGAGCAGTTCTTC. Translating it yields CASRWGDRGDNEQFF.

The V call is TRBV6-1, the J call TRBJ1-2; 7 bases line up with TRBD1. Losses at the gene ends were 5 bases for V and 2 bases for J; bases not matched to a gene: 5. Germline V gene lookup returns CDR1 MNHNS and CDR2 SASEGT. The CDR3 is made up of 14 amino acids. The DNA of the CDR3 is TGTGCCAGCAGTCCCCAACAGGGGAACTATGGCTACACCTTC. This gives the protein CASSPQQGNYGYTF.

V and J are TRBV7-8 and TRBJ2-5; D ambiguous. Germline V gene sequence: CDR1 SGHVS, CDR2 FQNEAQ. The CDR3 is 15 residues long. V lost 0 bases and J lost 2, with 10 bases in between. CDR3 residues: CASSLARHLQETQYF. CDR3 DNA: TGTGCCAGCAGCTTAGCGCGACACCTTCAAGAGACCCAGTACTTC.

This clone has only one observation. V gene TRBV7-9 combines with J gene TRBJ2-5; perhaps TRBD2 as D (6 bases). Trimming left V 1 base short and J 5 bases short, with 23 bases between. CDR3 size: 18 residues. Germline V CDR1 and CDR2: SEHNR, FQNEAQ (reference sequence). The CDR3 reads CASSLGLSRGGNGETQYF. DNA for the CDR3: TGTGCCAGCAGCTTAGGGCTCTCGCGAGGCGGGAATGGGGAGACCCAGTACTTC. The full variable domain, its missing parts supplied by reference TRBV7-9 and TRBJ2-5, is DTGVSQNPRHKITKRGQNVTFRCDPISEHNRLYWYRQTLGQGPEFLTYFQNEAQLEKSRLLSDRFSAERPKGSFSTLEIQRTEQGDSAMYLCASSLGLSRGGNGETQYFGPGTRLLVL.

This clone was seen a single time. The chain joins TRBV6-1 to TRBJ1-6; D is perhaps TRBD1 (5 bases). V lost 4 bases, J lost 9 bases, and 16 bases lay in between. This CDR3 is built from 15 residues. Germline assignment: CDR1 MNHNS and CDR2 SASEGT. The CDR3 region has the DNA TGTGCCAGCAGTGCTCAGGGCAGCTTAACTTCACCCCTCCACTTT. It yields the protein CASSAQGSLTSPLHF.